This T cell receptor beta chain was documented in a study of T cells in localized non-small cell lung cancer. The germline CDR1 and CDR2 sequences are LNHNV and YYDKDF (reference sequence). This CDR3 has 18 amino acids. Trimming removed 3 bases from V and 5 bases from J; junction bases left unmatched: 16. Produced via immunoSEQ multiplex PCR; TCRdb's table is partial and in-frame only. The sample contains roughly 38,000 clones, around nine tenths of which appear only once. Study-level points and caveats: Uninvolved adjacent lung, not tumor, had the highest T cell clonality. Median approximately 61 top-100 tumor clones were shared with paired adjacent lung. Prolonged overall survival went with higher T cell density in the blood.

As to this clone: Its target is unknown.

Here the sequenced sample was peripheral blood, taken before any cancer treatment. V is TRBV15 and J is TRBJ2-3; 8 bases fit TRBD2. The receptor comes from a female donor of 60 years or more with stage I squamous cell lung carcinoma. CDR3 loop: CATSSPLETGGAVDTQYF. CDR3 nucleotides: TGTGCCACCAGCAGCCCTTTGGAGACGGGAGGGGCGGTAGATACGCAGTATTTT.